A single sample is the source of the 8 T cell receptor beta chains below, sequenced in a study of T cell responses to AZD1222 COVID-19 vaccine. The data were produced by immunoSEQ multiplex PCR, yet TCRdb's version contains in-frame clones alone and is incomplete. In the table there are roughly 120,000 clones, approximately 90% of which are singletons. The source material was peripheral blood, sampled on day 0 of AZD1222 vaccination. The receptors were gathered from an adult in good health.

This rearrangement joins TRBV14 to TRBJ1-2; 9 nucleotides line up with TRBD1. There are 17 residues in the CDR3. V lost 6 bases, J lost 5 bases, and 16 bases stayed unmatched. CDR1 is SGHDN and CDR2 is FVKESK in the germline V gene. The CDR3 loop is CASSPSGTGRSTYGYTF. DNA for the CDR3: TGTGCCAGCAGTCCCTCGGGGACAGGGCGCAGTACGTATGGCTACACCTTC.

This sequence joins TRBV10-3 and TRBJ2-2, with 7 bases matching TRBD2. With 4 bases clipped from V and 1 base from J, the junction kept 9 bases outside the gene matches. This CDR3 comprises 17 residues. Germline V gene lookup returns CDR1 ENHRY and CDR2 SYGVKD. CDR3 protein: CAISGTLAALNTGELFF. CDR3 in DNA: TGTGCCATCAGTGGGACCCTAGCGGCATTGAACACCGGGGAGCTGTTTTTT.

The chain is built from TRBV2 and TRBJ2-1, with D uncertain. The germline CDR1 and CDR2 sequences are SNHLY and FYNNEI. The CDR3 is 14 residues long. Trimming removed 2 bases from V and 6 bases from J, with 11 bases in between. The CDR3 is CASSETRLANEQFF. CDR3 DNA: TGTGCCAGCAGTGAAACTCGACTGGCCAATGAGCAGTTCTTC.

This clone appeared a few times. V usage is TRBV12-3 or TRBV12-4 and J usage is TRBJ2-5; no firm D call. The CDR3 length is 11 residues. V gave up 1 base and J gave up 5 bases, with 2 bases separating them. The CDR3 DNA follows: TGTGCCAGCAGTTTAGGCGAGACCCAGTACTTC. Translated, it gives CASSLGETQYF.

V and J are TRBV2 and TRBJ1-1; D uncertain. V lost 11 bases, J lost 0 bases, and 10 bases lay in between. The CDR3 length is 12 residues. The germline V gene has CDR1 SNHLY and CDR2 FYNNEI. The DNA of the CDR3 is TGTGCCGTGGGCAGCTTGAACACTGAAGCTTTCTTT. Translation: CAVGSLNTEAFF.

The rearrangement uses TRBV19 and TRBJ1-1, with 10 bases lining up with TRBD1. The CDR3 contains 15 residues. V dropped 6 bases and J dropped 2; count of bases not matched to a gene: 6. Germline CDR1 LNHDA, CDR2 SQIVND (reference sequence). CDR3 sequence: CASSRQGAKNTEAFF. The CDR3 DNA reads TGTGCCAGTAGCCGACAGGGGGCGAAAAACACTGAAGCTTTCTTT.

This clone appeared once. The rearrangement links TRBV5-6 to TRBJ1-1, with 7 bases lining up with TRBD1. V trimming: 1 base; J trimming: 8 bases; junction bases outside the gene matches: 17. CDR3 length: 17 residues. Germline V CDR1 and CDR2: SGHDT, YYEEEE. CDR3 loop: CASSLKGAGAGSREAFF. CDR3 bases: TGTGCCAGCAGCTTGAAGGGGGCAGGGGCTGGTTCCCGAGAAGCTTTCTTT.

This chain connects TRBV4-1 to TRBJ1-2; 7 nucleotides agree with TRBD1. Germline-derived CDR1 and CDR2 are MGHRA and YSYEKL. J lost 5 bases, V lost 0 bases, and 6 bases had no gene match. CDR3 length: 15 amino acids. The CDR3 DNA reads TGCGCCAGCAGCCAAGAGACAGGGCAAGGGTATGGCTACACCTTC. Translated: CASSQETGQGYGYTF.